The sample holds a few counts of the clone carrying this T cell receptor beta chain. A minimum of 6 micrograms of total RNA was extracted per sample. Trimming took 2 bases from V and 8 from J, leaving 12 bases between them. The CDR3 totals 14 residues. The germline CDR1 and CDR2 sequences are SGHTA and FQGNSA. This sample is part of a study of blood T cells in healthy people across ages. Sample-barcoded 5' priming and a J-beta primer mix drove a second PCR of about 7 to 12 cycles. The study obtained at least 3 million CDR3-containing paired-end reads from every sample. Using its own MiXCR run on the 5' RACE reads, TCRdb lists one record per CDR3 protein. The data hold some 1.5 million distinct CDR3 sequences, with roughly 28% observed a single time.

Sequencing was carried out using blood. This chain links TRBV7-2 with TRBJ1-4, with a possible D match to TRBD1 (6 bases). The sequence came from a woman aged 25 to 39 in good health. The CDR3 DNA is TGTGCCAGCAGCTTATTCGGGGGGCACGAAAAACTGTTTTTT. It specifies CASSLFGGHEKLFF. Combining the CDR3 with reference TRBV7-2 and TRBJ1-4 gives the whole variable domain GAGVSQSPSNKVTEKGKDVELRCDPISGHTALYWYRQSLGQGLEFLIYFQGNSAPDKSGLPSDRFSAERTGGSVSTLTIQRTQQEDSAVYLCASSLFGGHEKLFFGSGTQLSVL.